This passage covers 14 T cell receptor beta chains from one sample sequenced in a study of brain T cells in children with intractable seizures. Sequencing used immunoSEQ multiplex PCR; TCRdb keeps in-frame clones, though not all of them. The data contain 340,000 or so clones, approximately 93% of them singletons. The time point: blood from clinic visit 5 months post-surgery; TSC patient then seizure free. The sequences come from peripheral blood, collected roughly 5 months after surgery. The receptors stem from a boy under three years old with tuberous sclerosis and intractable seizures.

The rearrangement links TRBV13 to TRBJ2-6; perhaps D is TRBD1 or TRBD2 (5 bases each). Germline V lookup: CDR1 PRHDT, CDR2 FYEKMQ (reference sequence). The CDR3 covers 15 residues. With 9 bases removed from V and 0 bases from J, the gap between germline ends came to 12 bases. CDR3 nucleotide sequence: TGTGCCAGTCGGGACGGCTACTCTGGGGCCAACGTCCTGACTTTC. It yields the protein CASRDGYSGANVLTF.

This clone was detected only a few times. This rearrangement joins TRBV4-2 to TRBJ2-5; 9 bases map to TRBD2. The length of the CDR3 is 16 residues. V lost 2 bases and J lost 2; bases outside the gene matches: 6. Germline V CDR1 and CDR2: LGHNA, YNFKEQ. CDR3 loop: CASSQLSGSEQETQYF. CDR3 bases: TGTGCCAGCAGCCAACTTAGCGGGAGTGAACAAGAGACCCAGTACTTC.

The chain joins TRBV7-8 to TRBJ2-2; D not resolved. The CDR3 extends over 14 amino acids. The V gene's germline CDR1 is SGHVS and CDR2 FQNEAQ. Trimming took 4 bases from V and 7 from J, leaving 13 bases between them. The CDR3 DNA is TGTGCCAGCAGCTCGAACTTATTTCTCGGGGAGCTGTTTTTT. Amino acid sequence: CASSSNLFLGELFF.

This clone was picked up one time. CDR3: CASSFGTSGHEQYF. The CDR3 region has the DNA TGTGCCAGCAGCTTCGGGACTAGCGGCCACGAGCAGTACTTC. The chain employs TRBV5-6 and TRBJ2-7, with TRBD2 matching over 11 bases. The germline V gene has CDR1 SGHDT and CDR2 YYEEEE. Trimming removed 2 bases from V and 5 bases from J; junction bases left unmatched: 3. The CDR3 length is 14 residues.

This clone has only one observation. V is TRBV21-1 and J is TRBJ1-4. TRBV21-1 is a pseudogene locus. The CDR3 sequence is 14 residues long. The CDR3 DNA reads TGTGCCAGCAGCGTTATTGCAACTAATGAAAAACTGTTTTTT. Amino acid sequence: CASSVIATNEKLFF.

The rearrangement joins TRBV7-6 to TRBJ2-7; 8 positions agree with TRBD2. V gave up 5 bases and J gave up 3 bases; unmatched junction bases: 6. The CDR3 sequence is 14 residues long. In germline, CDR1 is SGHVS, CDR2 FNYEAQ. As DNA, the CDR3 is TGTGCCAGCAGCCCTGGCGCGGGAGGCTACGAGCAGTACTTC. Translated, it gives CASSPGAGGYEQYF. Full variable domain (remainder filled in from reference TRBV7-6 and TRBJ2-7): GAGVSQSPRYKVTKRGQDVALRCDPISGHVSLYWYRQALGQGPEFLTYFNYEAQQDKSGLPNDRFSAERPEGSISTLTIQRTEQRDSAMYRCASSPGAGGYEQYFGPGTRLTVT.

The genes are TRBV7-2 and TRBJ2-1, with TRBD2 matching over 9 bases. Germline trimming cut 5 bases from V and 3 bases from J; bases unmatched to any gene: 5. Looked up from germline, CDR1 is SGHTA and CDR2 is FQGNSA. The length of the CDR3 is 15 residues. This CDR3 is CASSQAGGVYNEQFF. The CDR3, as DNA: TGTGCCAGCAGCCAAGCGGGGGGCGTCTACAATGAGCAGTTCTTC. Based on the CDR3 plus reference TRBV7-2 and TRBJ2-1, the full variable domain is GAGVSQSPSNKVTEKGKDVELRCDPISGHTALYWYRQSLGQGLEFLIYFQGNSAPDKSGLPSDRFSAERTGGSVSTLTIQRTQQEDSAVYLCASSQAGGVYNEQFFGPGTRLTVL.

CDR3 loop: CASRDRAANYGYTF. The CDR3 DNA is TGTGCCAGCAGGGACAGGGCTGCTAACTATGGCTACACCTTC. This chain links TRBV27 with TRBJ1-2; 8 nucleotides match TRBD1. The CDR3 consists of 14 residues. Trimming removed 6 bases from V and 0 bases from J; junction bases left unmatched: 3. Germline V CDR1 and CDR2: MNHEY, SMNVEV (reference sequence).

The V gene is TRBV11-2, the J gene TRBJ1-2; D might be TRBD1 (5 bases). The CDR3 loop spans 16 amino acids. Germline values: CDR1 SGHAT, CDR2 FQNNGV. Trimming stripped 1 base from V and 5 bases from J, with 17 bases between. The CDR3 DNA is TGTGCCAGCAGCTTAGCTTCGGGAGGACACGTATATGGCTACACCTTC. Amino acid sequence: CASSLASGGHVYGYTF.

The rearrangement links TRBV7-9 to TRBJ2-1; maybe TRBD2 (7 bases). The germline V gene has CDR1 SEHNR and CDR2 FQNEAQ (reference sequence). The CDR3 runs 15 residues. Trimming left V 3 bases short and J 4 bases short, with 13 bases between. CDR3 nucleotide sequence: TGTGCCAGCAGCTTGCTTGCGGGGGCTTACAATGAGCAGTTCTTC. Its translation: CASSLLAGAYNEQFF.

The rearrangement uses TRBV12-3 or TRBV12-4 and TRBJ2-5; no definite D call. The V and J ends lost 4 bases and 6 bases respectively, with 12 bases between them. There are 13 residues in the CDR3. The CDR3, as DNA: TGTGCCAGCAGTTACTCAGGTTCGAAGACCCAGTACTTC. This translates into CASSYSGSKTQYF.

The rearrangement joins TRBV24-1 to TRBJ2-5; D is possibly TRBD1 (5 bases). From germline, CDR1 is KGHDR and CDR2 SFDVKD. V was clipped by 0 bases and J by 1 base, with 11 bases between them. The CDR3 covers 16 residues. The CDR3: CATSDLDSSSQETQYF. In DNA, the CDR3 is TGTGCCACCAGTGATTTGGACAGCTCCAGCCAAGAGACCCAGTACTTC.

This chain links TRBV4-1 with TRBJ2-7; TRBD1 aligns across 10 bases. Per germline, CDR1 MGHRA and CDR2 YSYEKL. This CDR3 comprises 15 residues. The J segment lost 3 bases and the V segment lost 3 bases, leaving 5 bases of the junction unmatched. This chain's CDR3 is CASSHKTGGGYEQYF. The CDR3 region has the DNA TGCGCCAGCAGCCACAAGACAGGGGGCGGCTACGAGCAGTACTTC.

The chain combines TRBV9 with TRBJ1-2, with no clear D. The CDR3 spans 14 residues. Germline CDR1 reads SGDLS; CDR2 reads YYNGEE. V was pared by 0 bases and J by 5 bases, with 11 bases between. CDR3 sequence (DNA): TGTGCCAGCAGCGTAGCTACCGGGAGATATGGCTACACCTTC. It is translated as CASSVATGRYGYTF.